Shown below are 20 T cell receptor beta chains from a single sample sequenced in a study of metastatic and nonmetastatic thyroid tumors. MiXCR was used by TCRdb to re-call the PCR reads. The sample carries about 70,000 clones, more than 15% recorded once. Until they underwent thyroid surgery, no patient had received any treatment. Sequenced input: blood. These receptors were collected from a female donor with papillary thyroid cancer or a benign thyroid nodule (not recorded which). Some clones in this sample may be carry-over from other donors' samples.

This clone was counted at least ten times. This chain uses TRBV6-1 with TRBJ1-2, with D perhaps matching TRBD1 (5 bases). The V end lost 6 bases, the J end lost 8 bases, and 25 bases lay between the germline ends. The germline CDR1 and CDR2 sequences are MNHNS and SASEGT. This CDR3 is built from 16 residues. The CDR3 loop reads CASSDILGVGAGGYTF. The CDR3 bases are TGTGCCAGCAGCGATATTCTGGGAGTAGGGGCTGGGGGCTACACCTTC.

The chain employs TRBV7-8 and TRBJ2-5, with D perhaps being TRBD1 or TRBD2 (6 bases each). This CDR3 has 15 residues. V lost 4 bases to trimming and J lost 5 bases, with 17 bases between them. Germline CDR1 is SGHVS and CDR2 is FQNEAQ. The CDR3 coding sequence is TGTGCCAGCAGCTATTTACAGGGAGGTGGCGAGACCCAGTACTTC. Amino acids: CASSYLQGGGETQYF.

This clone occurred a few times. The CDR3 spells CAASGANVLTF. The CDR3 DNA reads TGTGCCGCCAGTGGGGCCAACGTCCTGACTTTC. The gene calls are TRBV2 and TRBJ2-6; D is unresolved. V shed 11 bases and J shed 3 bases, with 5 bases lying between them. The V gene's germline CDR1 is SNHLY and CDR2 FYNNEI. This CDR3 is built from 11 residues.

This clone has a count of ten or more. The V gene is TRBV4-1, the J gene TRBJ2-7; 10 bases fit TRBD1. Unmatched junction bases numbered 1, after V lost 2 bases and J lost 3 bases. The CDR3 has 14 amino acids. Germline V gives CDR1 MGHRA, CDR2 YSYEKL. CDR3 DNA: TGCGCCAGCAGCCAAAGGACAGGGGGCTACGAGCAGTACTTC. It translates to CASSQRTGGYEQYF.

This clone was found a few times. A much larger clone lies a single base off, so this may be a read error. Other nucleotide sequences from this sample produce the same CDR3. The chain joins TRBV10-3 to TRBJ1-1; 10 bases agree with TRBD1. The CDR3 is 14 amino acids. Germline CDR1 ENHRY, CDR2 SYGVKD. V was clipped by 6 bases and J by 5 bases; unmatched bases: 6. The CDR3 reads CAISPDRGGTEAFF. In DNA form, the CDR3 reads TGTGCCATCAGCCCGGACAGGGGGGGGACTGAAGCTTTCTTT.

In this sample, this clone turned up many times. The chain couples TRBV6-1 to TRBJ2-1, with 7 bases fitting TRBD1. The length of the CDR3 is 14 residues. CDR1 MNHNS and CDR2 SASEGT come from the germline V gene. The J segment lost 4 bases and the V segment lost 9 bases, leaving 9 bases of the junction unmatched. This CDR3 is CASWEGQAYNEQFF. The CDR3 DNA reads TGTGCCAGTTGGGAAGGACAGGCTTACAATGAGCAGTTCTTC.

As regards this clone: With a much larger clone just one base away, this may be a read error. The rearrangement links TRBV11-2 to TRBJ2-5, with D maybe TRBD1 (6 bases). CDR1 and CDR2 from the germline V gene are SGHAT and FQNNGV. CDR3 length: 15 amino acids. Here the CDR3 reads CASSFPGEGWENQYF. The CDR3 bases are TGTGCCAGCAGCTTCCCAGGGGAAGGGTGGGAGAACCAGTACTTC.

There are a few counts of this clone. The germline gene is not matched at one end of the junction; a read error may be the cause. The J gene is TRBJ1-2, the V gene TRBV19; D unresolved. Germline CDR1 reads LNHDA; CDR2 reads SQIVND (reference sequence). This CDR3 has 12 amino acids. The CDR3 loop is CASSKMHMGYNF. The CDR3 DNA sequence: TGTGCCAGTAGTAAAATGCACATGGGCTACAACTTC.

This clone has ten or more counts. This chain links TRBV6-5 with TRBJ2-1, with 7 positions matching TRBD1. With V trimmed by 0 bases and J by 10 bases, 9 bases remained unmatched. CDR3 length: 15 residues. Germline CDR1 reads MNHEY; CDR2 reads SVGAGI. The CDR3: CASSYSGGASGEQFF. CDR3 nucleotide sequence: TGTGCCAGCAGTTACTCAGGGGGCGCCTCGGGGGAGCAGTTCTTC.

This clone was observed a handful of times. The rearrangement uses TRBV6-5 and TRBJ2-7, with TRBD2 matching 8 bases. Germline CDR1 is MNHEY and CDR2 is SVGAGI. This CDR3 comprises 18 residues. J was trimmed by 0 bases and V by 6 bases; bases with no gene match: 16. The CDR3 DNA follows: TGTGCCAGCAGATCGACCAGCGGGAGTTATCCAAGCTCCTACGAGCAGTACTTC. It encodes CASRSTSGSYPSSYEQYF.

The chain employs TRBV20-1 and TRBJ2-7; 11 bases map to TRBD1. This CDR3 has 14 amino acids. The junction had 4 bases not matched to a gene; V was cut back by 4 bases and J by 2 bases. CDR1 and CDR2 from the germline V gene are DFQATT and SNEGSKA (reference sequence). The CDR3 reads CSAIGQGAAYEQYF. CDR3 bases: TGCAGTGCTATAGGACAGGGGGCCGCCTACGAGCAGTACTTC.

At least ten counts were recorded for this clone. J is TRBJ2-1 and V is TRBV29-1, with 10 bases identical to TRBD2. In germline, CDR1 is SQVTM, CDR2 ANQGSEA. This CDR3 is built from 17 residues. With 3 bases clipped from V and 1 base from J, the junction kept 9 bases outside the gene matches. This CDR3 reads CSVEAVAGGGSYNEQFF. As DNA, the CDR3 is TGCAGCGTTGAGGCGGTAGCGGGAGGTGGGTCCTACAATGAGCAGTTCTTC.

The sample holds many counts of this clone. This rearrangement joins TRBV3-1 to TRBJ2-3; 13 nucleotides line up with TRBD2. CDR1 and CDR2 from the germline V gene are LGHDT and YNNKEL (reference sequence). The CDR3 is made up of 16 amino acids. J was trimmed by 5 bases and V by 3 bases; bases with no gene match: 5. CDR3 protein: CASSQERLAGGDTQYF. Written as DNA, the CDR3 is TGTGCCAGCAGCCAGGAAAGACTAGCGGGAGGAGATACGCAGTATTTT.

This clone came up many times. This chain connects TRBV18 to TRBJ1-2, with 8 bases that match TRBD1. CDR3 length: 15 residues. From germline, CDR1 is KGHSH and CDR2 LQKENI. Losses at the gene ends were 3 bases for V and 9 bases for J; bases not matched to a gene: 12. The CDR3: CASSPGQGTPDRYTF. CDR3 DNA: TGTGCCAGCTCACCTGGACAGGGAACGCCAGACCGCTACACCTTC.

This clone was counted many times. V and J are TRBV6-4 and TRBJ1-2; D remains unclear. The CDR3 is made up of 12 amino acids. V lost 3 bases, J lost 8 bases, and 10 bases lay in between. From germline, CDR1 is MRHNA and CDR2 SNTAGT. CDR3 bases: TGTGCCAGCAGTGAGCAAGGAGGCGGCTACACCTTC. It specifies CASSEQGGGYTF.

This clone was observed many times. This chain's CDR3 is CASSSTSTYEQYF. The CDR3 DNA reads as TGCGCCAGCAGCTCCACCAGTACCTACGAGCAGTACTTC. The chain recombines TRBV5-1 with TRBJ2-7; D unclear. The CDR3 length is 13 residues. Germline-derived CDR1 and CDR2 are SGHRS and YFSETQ. Between the trimmed V and J ends, which lost 3 bases and 2 bases, there was a span of 9 bases.

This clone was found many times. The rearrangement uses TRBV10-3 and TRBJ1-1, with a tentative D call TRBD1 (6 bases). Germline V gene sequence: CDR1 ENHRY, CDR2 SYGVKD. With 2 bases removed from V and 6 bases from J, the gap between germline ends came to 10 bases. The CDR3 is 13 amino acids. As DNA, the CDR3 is TGTGCCATCAGTGAGACAGGGTTCTCTGAAGCTTTCTTT. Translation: CAISETGFSEAFF.

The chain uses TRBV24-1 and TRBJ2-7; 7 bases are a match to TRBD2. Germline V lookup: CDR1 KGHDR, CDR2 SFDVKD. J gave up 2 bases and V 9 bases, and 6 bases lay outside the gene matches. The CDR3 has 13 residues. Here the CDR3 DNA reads TGTGCCACCCTGGGGAGGGTAACCTACGAGCAGTACTTC. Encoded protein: CATLGRVTYEQYF.

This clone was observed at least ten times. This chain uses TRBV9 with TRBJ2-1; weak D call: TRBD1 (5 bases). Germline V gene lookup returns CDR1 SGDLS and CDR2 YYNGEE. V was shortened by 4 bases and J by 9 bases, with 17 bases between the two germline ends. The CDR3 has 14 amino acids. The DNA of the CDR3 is TGTGCCAGCAGCTCGACGGACCCTAGGGGTGAGCAGTTCTTC. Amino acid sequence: CASSSTDPRGEQFF.

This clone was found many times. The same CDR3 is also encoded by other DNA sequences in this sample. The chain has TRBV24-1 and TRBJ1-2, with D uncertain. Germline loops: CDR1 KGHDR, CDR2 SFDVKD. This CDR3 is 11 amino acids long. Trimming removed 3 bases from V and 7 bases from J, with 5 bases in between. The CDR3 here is CATSDSSGYTF. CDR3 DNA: TGTGCCACCAGTGATAGCTCTGGCTACACCTTC.